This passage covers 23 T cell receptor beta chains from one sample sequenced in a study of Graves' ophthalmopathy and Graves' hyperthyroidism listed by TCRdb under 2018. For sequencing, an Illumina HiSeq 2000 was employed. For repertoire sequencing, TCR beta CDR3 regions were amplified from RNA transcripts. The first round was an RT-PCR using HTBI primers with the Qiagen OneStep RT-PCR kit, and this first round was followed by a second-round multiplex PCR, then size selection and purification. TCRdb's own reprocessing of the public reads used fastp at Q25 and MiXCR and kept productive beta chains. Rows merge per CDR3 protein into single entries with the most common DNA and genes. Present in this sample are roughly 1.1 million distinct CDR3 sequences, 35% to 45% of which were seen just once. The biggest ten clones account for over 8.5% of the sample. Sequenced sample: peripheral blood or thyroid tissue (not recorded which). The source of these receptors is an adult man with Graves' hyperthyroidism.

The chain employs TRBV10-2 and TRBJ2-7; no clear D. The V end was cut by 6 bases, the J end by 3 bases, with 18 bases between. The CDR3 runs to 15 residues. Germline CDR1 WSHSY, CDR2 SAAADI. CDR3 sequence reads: CASRALGQRNYEQYF. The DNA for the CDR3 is TGCGCCAGCAGGGCCCTGGGTCAGAGAAACTACGAGCAGTACTTC.

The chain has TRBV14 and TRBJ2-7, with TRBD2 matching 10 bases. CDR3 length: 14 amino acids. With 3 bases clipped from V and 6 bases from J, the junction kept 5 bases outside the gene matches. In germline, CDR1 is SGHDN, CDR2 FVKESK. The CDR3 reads CASSQIAGGAEQYF. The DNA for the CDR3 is TGTGCCAGCAGCCAGATAGCGGGGGGTGCCGAGCAGTACTTC. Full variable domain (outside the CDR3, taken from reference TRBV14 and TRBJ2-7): EAGVTQFPSHSVIEKGQTVTLRCDPISGHDNLYWYRRVMGKEIKFLLHFVKESKQDESGMPNNRFLAERTGGTYSTLKVQPAELEDSGVYFCASSQIAGGAEQYFGPGTRLTVT.

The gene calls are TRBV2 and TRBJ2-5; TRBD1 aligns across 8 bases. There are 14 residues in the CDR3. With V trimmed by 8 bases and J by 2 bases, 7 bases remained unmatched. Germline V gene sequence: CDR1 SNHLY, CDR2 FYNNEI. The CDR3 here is CASPRDRRQETQYF. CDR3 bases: TGTGCCAGCCCTAGGGACAGGAGACAAGAGACCCAGTACTTC.

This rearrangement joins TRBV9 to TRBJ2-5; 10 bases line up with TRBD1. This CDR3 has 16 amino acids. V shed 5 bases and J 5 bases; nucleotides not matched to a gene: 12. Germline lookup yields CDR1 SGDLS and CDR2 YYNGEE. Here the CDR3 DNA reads TGTGCCAGCAGTACCGGACAGGGGGACACCGGGGAGACCCAGTACTTC. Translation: CASSTGQGDTGETQYF.

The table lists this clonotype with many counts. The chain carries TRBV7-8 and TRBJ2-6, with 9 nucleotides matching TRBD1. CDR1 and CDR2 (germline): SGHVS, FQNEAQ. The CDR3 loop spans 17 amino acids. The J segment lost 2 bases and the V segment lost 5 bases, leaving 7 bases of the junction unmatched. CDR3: CASSQDRGGAGANVLTF. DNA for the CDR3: TGTGCCAGCAGCCAGGACAGGGGAGGCGCTGGGGCCAACGTCCTGACTTTC.

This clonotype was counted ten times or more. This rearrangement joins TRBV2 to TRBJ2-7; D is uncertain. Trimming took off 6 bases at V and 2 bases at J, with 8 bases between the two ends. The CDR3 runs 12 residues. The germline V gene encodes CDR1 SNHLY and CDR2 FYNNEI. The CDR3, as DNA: TGTGCCAGCAGAGTAGTGGCCTACGAGCAGTACTTC. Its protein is CASRVVAYEQYF. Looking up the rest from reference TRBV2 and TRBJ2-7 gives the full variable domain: EPEVTQTPSHQVTQMGQEVILRCVPISNHLYFYWYRQILGQKVEFLVSFYNNEISEKSEIFDDQFSVERPDGSNFTLKIRSTKLEDSAMYFCASRVVAYEQYFGPGTRLTVT.

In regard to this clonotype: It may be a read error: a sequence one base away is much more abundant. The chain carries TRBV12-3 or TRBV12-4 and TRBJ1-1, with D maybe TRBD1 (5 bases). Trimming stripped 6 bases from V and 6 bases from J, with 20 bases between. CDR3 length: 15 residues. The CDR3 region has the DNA TGTGCCAGCAGCCGTACGAACCCTGGGGGTGCTGAAGCTTTCTTT. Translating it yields CASSRTNPGGAEAFF.

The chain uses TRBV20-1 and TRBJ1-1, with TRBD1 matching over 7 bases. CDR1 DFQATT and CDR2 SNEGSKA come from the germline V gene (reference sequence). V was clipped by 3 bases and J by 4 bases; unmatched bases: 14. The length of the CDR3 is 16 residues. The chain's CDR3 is CSARLTGRGMGTEAFF. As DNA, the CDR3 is TGCAGTGCTAGGCTGACAGGGCGCGGGATGGGCACTGAAGCTTTCTTT.

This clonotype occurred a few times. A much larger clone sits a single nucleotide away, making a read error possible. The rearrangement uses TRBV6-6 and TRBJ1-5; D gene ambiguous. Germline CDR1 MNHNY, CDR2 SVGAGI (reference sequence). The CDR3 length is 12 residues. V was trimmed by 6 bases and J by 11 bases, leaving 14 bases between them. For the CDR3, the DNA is TGTGCCAGCAGCCAAGATCAGATGACCCAGCATTTT. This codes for CASSQDQMTQHF.

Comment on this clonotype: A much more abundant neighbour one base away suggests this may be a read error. DNA for the CDR3: TGTGCCAGCAGCGAAGGCGCGGGTTACGAGCAGTACTTC. This gives the protein CASSEGAGYEQYF. V usage is TRBV9 and J usage is TRBJ2-7, with D tentatively TRBD2 (5 bases). Trimming took off 3 bases at V and 4 bases at J, with 11 bases between the two ends. Germline loops: CDR1 SGDLS, CDR2 YYNGEE. The CDR3 covers 13 residues.

For the CDR3, the DNA is TGTGCCAGCAGCTTGCCGCAGGGGGCAGATGAAAAACTGTTTTTT. Amino acid sequence: CASSLPQGADEKLFF. V and J are TRBV7-8 and TRBJ1-4; TRBD1 matches 8 bases. The V segment lost 3 bases and the J segment 6 bases; nucleotides outside the gene matches: 6. The CDR3 loop spans 15 amino acids. The germline V gene encodes CDR1 SGHVS and CDR2 FQNEAQ.

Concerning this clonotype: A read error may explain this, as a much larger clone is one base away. The CDR3 coding sequence is TGTGCCAGTAGCCCTACCTCCGCCCGGGAGGCCCGAGAGACCCAGTACTTC. Amino acid sequence: CASSPTSAREARETQYF. V usage is TRBV19 and J usage is TRBJ2-5, with 7 bases fitting TRBD2. The CDR3 has 17 amino acids. V shed 6 bases, J shed 4 bases, and the junction held 17 bases outside the gene matches. Germline V gene data show CDR1 as LNHDA and CDR2 as SQIVND (reference sequence).

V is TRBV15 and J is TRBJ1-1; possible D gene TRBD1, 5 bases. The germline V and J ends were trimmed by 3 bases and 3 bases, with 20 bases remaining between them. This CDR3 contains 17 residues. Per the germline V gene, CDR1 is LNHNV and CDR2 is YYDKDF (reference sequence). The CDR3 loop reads CATSSYVQGRRYTEAFF. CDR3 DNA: TGTGCCACCAGCAGTTATGTGCAGGGCCGCCGGTACACTGAAGCTTTCTTT.

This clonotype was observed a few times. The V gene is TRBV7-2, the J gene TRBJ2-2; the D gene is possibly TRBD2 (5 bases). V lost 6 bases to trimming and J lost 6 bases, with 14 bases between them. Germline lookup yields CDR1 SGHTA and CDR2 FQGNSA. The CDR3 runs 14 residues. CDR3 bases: TGTGCCAGCAGAAGGAGAGACTACGCCGGGGAGCTGTTTTTT. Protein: CASRRRDYAGELFF.

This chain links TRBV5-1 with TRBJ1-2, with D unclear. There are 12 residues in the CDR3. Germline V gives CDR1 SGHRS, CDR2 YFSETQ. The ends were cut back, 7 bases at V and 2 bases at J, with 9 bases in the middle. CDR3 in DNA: TGCGCCAGCGTCGGGGAAAACTATGGCTACACCTTC. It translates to CASVGENYGYTF.

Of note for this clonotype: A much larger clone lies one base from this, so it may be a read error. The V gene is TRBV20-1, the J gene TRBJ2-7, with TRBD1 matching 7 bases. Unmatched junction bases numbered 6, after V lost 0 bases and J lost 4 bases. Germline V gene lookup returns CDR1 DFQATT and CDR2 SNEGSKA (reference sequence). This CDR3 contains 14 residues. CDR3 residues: CSARDFGTEYEQYF. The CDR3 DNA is TGCAGTGCTAGAGATTTCGGGACAGAGTACGAGCAGTACTTC.

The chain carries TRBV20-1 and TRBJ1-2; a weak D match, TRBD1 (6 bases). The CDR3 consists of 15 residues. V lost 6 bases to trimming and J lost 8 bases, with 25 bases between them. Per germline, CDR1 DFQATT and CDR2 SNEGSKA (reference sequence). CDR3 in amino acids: CSAGGPRDLIEGYTF. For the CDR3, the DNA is TGCAGTGCGGGGGGCCCCCGGGACCTTATAGAAGGCTACACCTTC.

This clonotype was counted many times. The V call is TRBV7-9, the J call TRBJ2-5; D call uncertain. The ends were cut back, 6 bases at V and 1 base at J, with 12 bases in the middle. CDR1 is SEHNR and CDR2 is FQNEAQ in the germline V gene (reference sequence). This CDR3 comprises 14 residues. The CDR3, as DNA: TGTGCCAGCAGTCCCCGATCGACCCAAGAGACCCAGTACTTC. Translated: CASSPRSTQETQYF.

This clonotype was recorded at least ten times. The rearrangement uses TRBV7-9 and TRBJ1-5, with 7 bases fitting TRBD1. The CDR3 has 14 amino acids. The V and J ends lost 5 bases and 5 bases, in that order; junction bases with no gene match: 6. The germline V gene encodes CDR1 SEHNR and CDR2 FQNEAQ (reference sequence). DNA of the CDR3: TGTGCCAGCAGCGCCTGGGACAGCCATCAGCCCCAGCATTTT. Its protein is CASSAWDSHQPQHF.

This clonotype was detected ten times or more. The CDR3 loop is CASSWDDISSYEQYF. CDR3 bases: TGTGCCAGCAGCTGGGATGATATTAGCTCCTACGAGCAGTACTTC. The rearrangement joins TRBV7-6 to TRBJ2-7, with D uncertain. CDR1 is SGHVS and CDR2 is FNYEAQ in the germline V gene. The V gene lost 4 bases and the J gene lost 0 bases, with 13 bases spanning the gap. The CDR3 loop spans 15 amino acids.

DNA for the CDR3: TGTGCCAGCAGCCCCGAGTCGACGGGGAAAGCTAACTATGGCTACACCTTC. It is translated as CASSPESTGKANYGYTF. This rearrangement joins TRBV5-5 to TRBJ1-2, with D unclear. Trimming took 4 bases from V and 0 from J, leaving 19 bases between them. The CDR3 runs 17 residues. The germline V gene encodes CDR1 SGHKS and CDR2 YYEKEE (reference sequence).

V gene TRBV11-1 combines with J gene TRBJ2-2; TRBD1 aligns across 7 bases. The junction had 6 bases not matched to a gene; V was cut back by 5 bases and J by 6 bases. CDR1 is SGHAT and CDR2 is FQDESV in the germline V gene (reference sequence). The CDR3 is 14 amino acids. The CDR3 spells CASSKTDRAGELFF. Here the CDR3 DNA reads TGTGCCAGCAGCAAGACCGACAGGGCCGGGGAGCTGTTTTTT.

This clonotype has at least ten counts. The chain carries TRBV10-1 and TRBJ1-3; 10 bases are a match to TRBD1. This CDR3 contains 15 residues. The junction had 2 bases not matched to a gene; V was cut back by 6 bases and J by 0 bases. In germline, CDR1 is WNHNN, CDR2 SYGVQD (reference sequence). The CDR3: CASSRDRGSGNTIYF. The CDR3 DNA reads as TGCGCCAGCAGCCGGGACAGGGGCTCTGGAAACACCATATATTTT.